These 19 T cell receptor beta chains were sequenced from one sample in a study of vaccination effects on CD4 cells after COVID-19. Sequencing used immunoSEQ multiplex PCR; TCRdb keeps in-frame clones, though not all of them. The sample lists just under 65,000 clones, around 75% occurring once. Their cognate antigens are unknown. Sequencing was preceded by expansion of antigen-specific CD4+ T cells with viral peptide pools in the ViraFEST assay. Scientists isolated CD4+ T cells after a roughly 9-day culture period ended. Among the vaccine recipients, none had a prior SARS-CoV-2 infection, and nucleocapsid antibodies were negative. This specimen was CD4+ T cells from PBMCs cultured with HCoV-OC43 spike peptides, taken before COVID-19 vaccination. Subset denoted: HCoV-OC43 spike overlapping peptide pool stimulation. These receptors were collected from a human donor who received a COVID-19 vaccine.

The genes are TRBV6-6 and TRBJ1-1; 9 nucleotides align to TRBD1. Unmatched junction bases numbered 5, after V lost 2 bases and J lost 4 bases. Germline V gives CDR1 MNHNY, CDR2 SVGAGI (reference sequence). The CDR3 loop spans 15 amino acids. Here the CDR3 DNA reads TGTGCCAGCAGTTACACCACAGGGGGCGTCACTGAAGCTTTCTTT. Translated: CASSYTTGGVTEAFF.

The CDR3 nucleotides read TGTGCCAGCGCACCCCGAGGCGGGACAGAGGAGACCCAGTACTTC. Its protein is CASAPRGGTEETQYF. The rearrangement joins TRBV6-5 to TRBJ2-5, with TRBD1 as a possible D gene (7 bases). V was shortened by 8 bases and J by 5 bases, with 21 bases between the two germline ends. CDR3 length equals 15 residues. Germline-derived CDR1 and CDR2 are MNHEY and SVGAGI.

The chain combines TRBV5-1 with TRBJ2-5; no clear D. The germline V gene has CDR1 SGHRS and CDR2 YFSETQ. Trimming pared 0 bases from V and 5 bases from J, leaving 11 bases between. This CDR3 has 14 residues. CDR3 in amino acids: CASSLGSTGETQYF. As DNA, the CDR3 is TGCGCCAGCAGCTTGGGCTCCACCGGGGAGACCCAGTACTTC.

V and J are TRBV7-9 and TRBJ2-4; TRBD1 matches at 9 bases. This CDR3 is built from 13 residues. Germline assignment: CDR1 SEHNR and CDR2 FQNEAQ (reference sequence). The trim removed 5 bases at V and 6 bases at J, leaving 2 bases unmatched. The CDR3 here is CASSRDRANIQYF. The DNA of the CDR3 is TGTGCCAGCAGCCGGGACAGGGCAAACATTCAGTACTTC.

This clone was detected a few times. CDR3 DNA: TGTGCCAGCAGCTTGCCCTATGTGAGCGGGGGCCACTGCTACGAGCAGTACGTC. Translating gives CASSLPYVSGGHCYEQYV. The V and J genes are TRBV7-3 and TRBJ2-7; TRBD2 matches at 8 bases. Germline V gene lookup returns CDR1 SGHTA and CDR2 FQGTGA. The CDR3 covers 18 residues. V lost 3 bases, J lost 3 bases, and 16 bases stayed unmatched.

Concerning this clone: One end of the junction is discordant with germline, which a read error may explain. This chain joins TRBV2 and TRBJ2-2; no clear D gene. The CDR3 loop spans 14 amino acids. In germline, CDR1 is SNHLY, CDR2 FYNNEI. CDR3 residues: CASGEDLNTGELFF. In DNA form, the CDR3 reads TGTGCCAGCGGTGAGGACCTGAACACCGGGGAGCTGTTTTTT.

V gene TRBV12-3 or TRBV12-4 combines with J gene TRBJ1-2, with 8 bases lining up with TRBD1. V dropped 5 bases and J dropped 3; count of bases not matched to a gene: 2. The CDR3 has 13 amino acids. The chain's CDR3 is CASSARGHYGYTF. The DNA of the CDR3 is TGTGCCAGCAGTGCCAGGGGGCACTATGGCTACACCTTC.

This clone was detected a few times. The CDR3 is CASSTGNSPLHF. CDR3 nucleotides: TGTGCCAGCAGCACAGGGAATTCACCCCTCCACTTT. The chain carries TRBV7-9 and TRBJ1-6; tentatively, D is TRBD1 (6 bases). Germline V gene lookup returns CDR1 SEHNR and CDR2 FQNEAQ (reference sequence). This CDR3 comprises 12 residues. V lost 5 bases and J 7 bases, leaving 6 bases between the germline ends.

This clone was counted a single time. CDR3 in DNA: TGTGCCAGTAGTGTCACAGCATTTTATAGCAATCAGCCCCAGCATTTT. This gives the protein CASSVTAFYSNQPQHF. The V and J genes are TRBV19 and TRBJ1-5; D ambiguous. With 5 bases removed from V and 0 bases from J, the gap between germline ends came to 14 bases. The CDR3 totals 16 residues. Per the germline V gene, CDR1 is LNHDA and CDR2 is SQIVND (reference sequence).

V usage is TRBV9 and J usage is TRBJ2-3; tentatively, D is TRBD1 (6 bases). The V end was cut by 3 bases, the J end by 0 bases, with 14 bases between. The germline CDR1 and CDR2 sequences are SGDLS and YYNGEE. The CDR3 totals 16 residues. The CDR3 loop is CASSARDTRSTDTQYF. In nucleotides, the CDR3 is TGTGCCAGCAGCGCAAGGGACACGAGAAGCACAGATACGCAGTATTTT.

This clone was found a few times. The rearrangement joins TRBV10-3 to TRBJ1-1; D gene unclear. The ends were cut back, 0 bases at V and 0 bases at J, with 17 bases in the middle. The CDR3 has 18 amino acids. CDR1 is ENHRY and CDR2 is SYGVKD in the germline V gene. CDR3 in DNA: TGTGCCATCAGTGAGTCAGGAGGTAGTGGCGCTCTGAACACTGAAGCTTTCTTT. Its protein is CAISESGGSGALNTEAFF.

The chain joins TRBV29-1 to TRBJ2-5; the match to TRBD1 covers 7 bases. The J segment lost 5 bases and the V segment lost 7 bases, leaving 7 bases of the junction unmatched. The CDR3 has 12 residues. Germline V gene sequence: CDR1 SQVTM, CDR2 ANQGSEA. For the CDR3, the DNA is TGCAGCGCCCGGACAGGTGTTGAGACCCAGTACTTC. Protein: CSARTGVETQYF.

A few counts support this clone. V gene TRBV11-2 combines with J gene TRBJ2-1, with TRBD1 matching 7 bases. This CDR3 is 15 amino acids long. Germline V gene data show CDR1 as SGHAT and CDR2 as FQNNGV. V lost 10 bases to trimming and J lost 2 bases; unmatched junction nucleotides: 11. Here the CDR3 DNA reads TGTGCCACCCAGCAACAGACAGGGCCCTACAATGAGCAGTTCTTC. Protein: CATQQQTGPYNEQFF.

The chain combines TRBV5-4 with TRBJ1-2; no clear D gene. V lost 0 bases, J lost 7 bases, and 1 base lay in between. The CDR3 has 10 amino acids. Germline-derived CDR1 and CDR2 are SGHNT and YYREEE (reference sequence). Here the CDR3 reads CASSLGGYTF. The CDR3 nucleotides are TGTGCCAGCAGCTTGGGTGGCTACACCTTC.

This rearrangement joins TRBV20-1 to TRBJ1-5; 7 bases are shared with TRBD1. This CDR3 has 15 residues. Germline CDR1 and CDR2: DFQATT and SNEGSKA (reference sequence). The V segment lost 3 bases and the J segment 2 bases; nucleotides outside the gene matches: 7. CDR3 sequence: CSASTGDRGNQPQHF. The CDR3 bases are TGCAGTGCTAGTACAGGGGATAGGGGCAATCAGCCCCAGCATTTT.

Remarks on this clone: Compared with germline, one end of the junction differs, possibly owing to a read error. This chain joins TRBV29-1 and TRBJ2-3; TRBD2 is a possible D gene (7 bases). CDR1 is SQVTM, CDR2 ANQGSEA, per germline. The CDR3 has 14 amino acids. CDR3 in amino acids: CNVVPAGAGDTQYF. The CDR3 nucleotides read TGCAACGTTGTCCCTGCGGGGGCCGGAGATACGCAGTATTTT.

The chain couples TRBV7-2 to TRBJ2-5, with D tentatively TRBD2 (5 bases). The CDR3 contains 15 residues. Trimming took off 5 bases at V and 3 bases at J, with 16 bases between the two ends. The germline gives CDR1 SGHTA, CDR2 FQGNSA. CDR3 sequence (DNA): TGTGCCAGCAGCAGAAACCGCGGGTACGAAGAGACCCAGTACTTC. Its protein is CASSRNRGYEETQYF.

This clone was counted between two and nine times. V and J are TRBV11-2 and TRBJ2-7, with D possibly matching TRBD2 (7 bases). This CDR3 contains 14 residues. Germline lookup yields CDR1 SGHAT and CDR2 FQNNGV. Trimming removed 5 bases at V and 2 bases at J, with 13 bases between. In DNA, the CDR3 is TGTGCCAGCAGCAAAGGGGGGGGCCCCTACGAGCAGTACGTC. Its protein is CASSKGGGPYEQYV.

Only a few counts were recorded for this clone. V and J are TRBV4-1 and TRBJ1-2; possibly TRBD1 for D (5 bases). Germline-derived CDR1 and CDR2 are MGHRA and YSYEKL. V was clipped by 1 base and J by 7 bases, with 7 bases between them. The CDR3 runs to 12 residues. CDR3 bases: TGCGCCAGCAGCCAAGGACAGCCTGGCTACACCTTC. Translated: CASSQGQPGYTF.